The T cell receptor beta chain described here comes from a study of cytotoxic CD8 clonotypes in ibrutinib-treated CLL. For the study at large: Patient counts were around 11 relapsed/refractory, roughly 15 treatment-naive and around 17 IGHV unmutated. Response samples came after a median 12 months of treatment, range 6 to 36. Whole-study results and caveats: Clonality went up at the time of ibrutinib response, stayed stable in sustained remission, and later dropped back toward its baseline level at progression.

Germline CDR1 is SEHNR and CDR2 is FQNEAQ (reference sequence). The CDR3 runs 15 residues. Germline trimming cut 4 bases from V and 4 bases from J; bases unmatched to any gene: 9. Target depth was 1 in 200,000 to 1 in 1 million T cells, about 10x per clonotype. TCRdb's copy holds only in-frame clones and misses some; the assay was immunoSEQ multiplex PCR. Of some 130,000 clones listed, approximately 85% are singletons. Comment on this clone: No antigen is known for it.

The sequences come from PBMCs, collected after 24 months of ibrutinib treatment. V usage is TRBV7-9 and J usage is TRBJ2-5; 7 bases line up with TRBD1. This TCR was sampled from a human donor with chronic lymphocytic leukemia. In DNA form, the CDR3 reads TGTGCCAGCAGCTCCCCAGGGGGTATTAGAGAGACCCAGTACTTC. It is translated as CASSSPGGIRETQYF.